These 23 T cell receptor beta chains were sequenced from one sample in a study of blood T cells in healthy people across ages. Combining a sample-barcoded 5' primer with a J-beta primer mix, a second PCR ran for about 7 to 12 cycles. TCRdb reanalysed the 5' RACE reads using MiXCR and keeps one entry per CDR3 protein. The sample consists of about 650,000 distinct CDR3 sequences, roughly 32% of them appearing once. The sequenced material came from blood. These receptor sequences come from a woman older than 75 in good health.

A remark on this clonotype: Germline and junction disagree at one end, which may indicate a read error. The CDR3 sequence: CASSLGGSGIRADTEYF. DNA for the CDR3: TGTGCCAGCAGTTTAGGAGGGTCAGGGATTCGGGCAGATACGGAGTATTTT. The chain recombines TRBV12-3 or TRBV12-4 with TRBJ2-3, with D perhaps matching TRBD1 or TRBD2 (5 bases each). The CDR3 contains 17 residues.

This clonotype was counted at least ten times. This sequence joins TRBV12-3 or TRBV12-4 and TRBJ1-2; no firm D call. CDR3 length: 13 amino acids. Trimming pared 7 bases from V and 6 bases from J, leaving 15 bases between. As DNA, the CDR3 is TGTGCCAGCACCCCCAGCCCGAGGCATGGCTACACCTTC. Translation gives CASTPSPRHGYTF.

This clonotype came up a few times. A read error may be the cause here, since a much bigger clone is one base away. V gene TRBV12-3 or TRBV12-4 combines with J gene TRBJ1-2; tentative D call: TRBD1 (5 bases). This CDR3 is 14 amino acids long. Trimming cost V 3 bases and J 6 bases, with 14 bases left between them. As DNA, the CDR3 is TGTGCCAGCAGTTTCCTTCGGGAAGGGGATGGCTACACCTTC. It specifies CASSFLREGDGYTF.

The chain links TRBV20-1 to TRBJ2-5; D remains unclear. This CDR3 spans 13 amino acids. V was pared by 5 bases and J by 2 bases, with 12 bases between. Germline CDR1 reads DFQATT; CDR2 reads SNEGSKA (reference sequence). Here the CDR3 DNA reads TGCAGTGCTTTCTCAGCCGTACAAGAGACCCAGTACTTC. Protein sequence: CSAFSAVQETQYF.

A word on this clonotype: One junction end disagrees with the germline gene, perhaps due to a read error. This chain connects TRBV25-1 to TRBJ2-3; 8 nucleotides align to TRBD2. This CDR3 contains 15 residues. CDR1 and CDR2 from the germline V gene are MGHDK and SYGVNS. CDR3 bases: TGTGCCAGCAGTGAATGGCGGGGGGCAACAGATGCGCAGTATTTT. Protein: CASSEWRGATDAQYF.

With regard to this clonotype: The final CDR3 position lacks the conserved phenylalanine or tryptophan, pointing to a likely read error. The rearrangement uses TRBV5-1 and TRBJ2-4; 8 positions agree with TRBD2. The DNA end favors TRBJ2-7, so the J call may be wrong. The CDR3 sequence is 16 residues long. Per germline, CDR1 SGHRS and CDR2 YFSETQ. CDR3 amino acids: CASSRGGSVVSYEQYC. In DNA, the CDR3 is TGCGCCAGCAGCCGGGGGGGTAGTGTGGTCTCCTACGAGCAGTACTGC.

This clonotype has a count of ten or more. J is TRBJ1-2 and V is TRBV7-9; D is unresolved. The CDR3 runs to 15 residues. Trimming took off 1 base at V and 6 bases at J, with 15 bases between the two ends. CDR1 and CDR2 (germline): SEHNR, FQNEAQ (reference sequence). CDR3 DNA: TGTGCCAGCAGCTTAGGCGGCCTCCAAGGAGATGGCTACACCTTC. It is translated as CASSLGGLQGDGYTF.

Turning to this clonotype: One end of the junction varies from germline; a read error may be responsible. The V and J genes are TRBV28 and TRBJ2-4; D possibly uses TRBD1 or TRBD2 (5 bases each). The CDR3 is 14 amino acids. Germline V gene sequence: CDR1 MDHEN, CDR2 SYDVKM. The CDR3 DNA sequence: TGTGCCAGCAGGTTATTTCGGGGACGGAACGAACAGTACTTC. As protein: CASRLFRGRNEQYF.

This clonotype was picked up a small number of times. The chain carries TRBV3-1 and TRBJ1-4, with D unclear. The CDR3 has 11 residues. CDR1 and CDR2 (germline): LGHDT, YNNKEL (reference sequence). The V end was cut by 3 bases, the J end by 16 bases, with 12 bases between. In nucleotides, the CDR3 is TGTGCCAGCAGCCATGGCGGTGGGCGGTTTTTT. Its translation: CASSHGGGRFF.

This clonotype was seen ten or more times. J is TRBJ1-4 and V is TRBV20-1; D is possibly TRBD1 (5 bases). The V gene lost 0 bases and the J gene lost 7 bases, with 12 bases spanning the gap. Looked up from germline, CDR1 is DFQATT and CDR2 is SNEGSKA (reference sequence). The CDR3 extends over 14 amino acids. The CDR3 loop reads CSARDNGRAEKLFF. In nucleotides, the CDR3 is TGCAGTGCTAGAGATAATGGCAGGGCTGAAAAACTGTTTTTT.

This clonotype was found many times. This sequence joins TRBV7-2 and TRBJ1-2; D gene uncertain. Per the germline V gene, CDR1 is SGHTA and CDR2 is FQGNSA. Trimming took off 1 base at V and 4 bases at J, with 13 bases between the two ends. CDR3 size: 15 residues. CDR3 in amino acids: CASSLDYRGTYGYTF. The CDR3 DNA sequence: TGTGCCAGCAGCTTAGATTATCGGGGTACCTATGGCTACACCTTC.

This clonotype was counted a few times. At one boundary the junction diverges from the germline segment, which might be a read error. The gene calls are TRBV12-3 or TRBV12-4 and TRBJ2-3; D call uncertain. The CDR3 loop spans 14 amino acids. CDR3 coding DNA: TGTGCCAGCAGTTTAGGTAGGAAAACAGATGCGCAGTATTTT. It translates to CASSLGRKTDAQYF.

This chain links TRBV6-1 with TRBJ1-4, with 7 bases that match TRBD1. V shed 4 bases and J 10 bases; nucleotides not matched to a gene: 6. Germline V gives CDR1 MNHNS, CDR2 SASEGT. This CDR3 region has 13 residues. The CDR3 reads CASSGTGQTKLFF. DNA for the CDR3: TGTGCCAGCAGTGGGACGGGACAGACAAAACTGTTTTTT.

This clonotype was detected only a few times. CDR3 region: CASSLDGAAGELFF. The CDR3 DNA reads as TGTGCCAGCAGCTTAGATGGGGCCGCCGGGGAGCTGTTTTTT. The chain recombines TRBV7-2 with TRBJ2-2; D is perhaps TRBD1 (5 bases). The CDR3 is made up of 14 amino acids. The V gene's germline CDR1 is SGHTA and CDR2 FQGNSA. Trimming shortened V by 1 base and J by 6 bases, and 9 bases separated the two germline ends.

About this clonotype itself: Since a much larger clone is just one base distant, this may be a read error. The genes are TRBV30 and TRBJ2-3; D uncertain. The germline V gene has CDR1 GTSNPN and CDR2 SVGIG (reference sequence). The CDR3 is made up of 14 amino acids. CDR3 in DNA: TGTGTCTGGAGTGAAAGTTACCGCACAGATACGCAGTATTTT. Residues: CVWSESYRTDTQYF.

V is TRBV7-9 and J is TRBJ1-2; tentative D call: TRBD1 (6 bases). From germline, CDR1 is SEHNR and CDR2 FQNEAQ (reference sequence). CDR3 size: 15 residues. V lost 5 bases and J lost 5, with 18 bases in between. CDR3 in amino acids: CASSPFPDSRYGYTF. The DNA for the CDR3 is TGTGCCAGCAGCCCGTTTCCGGACAGCAGATATGGCTACACCTTC. Filled out from reference TRBV7-9 and TRBJ1-2, the complete variable domain reads DTGVSQNPRHKITKRGQNVTFRCDPISEHNRLYWYRQTLGQGPEFLTYFQNEAQLEKSRLLSDRFSAERPKGSFSTLEIQRTEQGDSAMYLCASSPFPDSRYGYTFGSGTRLTVV.

This clonotype was counted ten times or more. This sequence joins TRBV20-1 and TRBJ1-2, with D perhaps TRBD1 (5 bases). The CDR3 loop spans 17 amino acids. V was shortened by 0 bases and J by 8 bases, with 25 bases between the two germline ends. Looked up from germline, CDR1 is DFQATT and CDR2 is SNEGSKA (reference sequence). Here the CDR3 reads CSARDFEGSSILSGYTF. In DNA, the CDR3 is TGCAGTGCTAGAGATTTCGAGGGGTCCTCTATTCTTTCGGGCTACACCTTC.

For this clonotype: A much larger clone lies a single base off, so this may be a read error. The chain is built from TRBV7-2 and TRBJ1-1; D is undetermined. The V end was cut by 2 bases, the J end by 1 base, with 8 bases between. The germline V gene encodes CDR1 SGHTA and CDR2 FQGNSA. CDR3 length equals 14 residues. The CDR3 loop is CTSSLLTSNTEAFF. CDR3 DNA: TGTACCAGCAGCTTACTTACATCGAACACTGAAGCTTTCTTT.

V gene TRBV2 combines with J gene TRBJ2-2; maybe TRBD1 (5 bases). CDR1 and CDR2 from the germline V gene are SNHLY and FYNNEI. CDR3 length: 13 amino acids. V lost 4 bases and J lost 6, with 9 bases in between. The CDR3 DNA reads TGTGCCAGCAGTGCATCAGGGTCCGGGGAGCTGTTTTTT. This codes for CASSASGSGELFF.

This clonotype was counted many times. This rearrangement joins TRBV6-1 to TRBJ2-7; 9 positions agree with TRBD1. Germline V gene sequence: CDR1 MNHNS, CDR2 SASEGT. Losses at the gene ends were 1 base for V and 7 bases for J; bases not matched to a gene: 8. CDR3 length equals 15 residues. The CDR3 spells CASSEGGTGTGEQYF. CDR3 in DNA: TGTGCCAGCAGTGAAGGAGGGACAGGGACTGGGGAGCAGTACTTC.

This clonotype was detected a few times. The rearrangement joins TRBV11-2 to TRBJ2-7; D unresolved. CDR1 SGHAT and CDR2 FQNNGV come from the germline V gene. The CDR3 is 16 residues long. The germline V and J ends were trimmed by 8 bases and 4 bases, with 24 bases remaining between them. This CDR3 is CASPFPTARRCYEQYF. The CDR3 DNA is TGTGCCAGCCCTTTCCCAACAGCCCGACGTTGTTACGAGCAGTACTTC.

This clonotype was observed a single time. The genes are TRBV12-3 or TRBV12-4 and TRBJ2-3; 11 bases align to TRBD2. Trimming took 5 bases from V and 4 from J; bases not matched to a gene: 8. CDR3 length: 16 residues. CDR3 bases: TGTGCCAGCAGTCTCCCTAGCGGGGGGAAAGCAGATACGCAGTATTTT. Protein product: CASSLPSGGKADTQYF.

Turning to this clonotype: This may be a read error, as it is one base from a much larger clone. CDR3 coding DNA: TGCAGTGCTAGAGACCCTGGACAGGTGGCCTACGAGCGGTACTTC. Its protein is CSARDPGQVAYERYF. The chain uses TRBV20-1 and TRBJ2-5; 7 nucleotides agree with TRBD1. Germline V gives CDR1 DFQATT, CDR2 SNEGSKA (reference sequence). V was clipped by 0 bases and J by 13 bases; unmatched bases: 17. CDR3 length: 15 amino acids.